The subject of this entry is one TCR beta chain. The data were taken from a study of shared clonotypes between healthy human individuals. The CDR3 is made up of 13 amino acids. Trimming pared 5 bases from V and 2 bases from J, leaving 8 bases between. Germline values: CDR1 MNHEY, CDR2 SMNVEV (reference sequence). Some clones are missing from TCRdb's copy, which holds only in-frame ones; the method was immunoSEQ multiplex PCR. The table includes approximately 1.9 million clones, about 94% detected once. Positive CCR7 selection of CD45RO-negative cells yielded the naive CD8 cells, and terminally differentiated effector memory CD45RA+ cells were excluded.

The V gene is TRBV27, the J gene TRBJ2-3; D is unresolved. The clonotype originates from a man between 18 and 29 years old in good health. Some clones in this sample may be carry-over from other donors' samples. The source material was naive CD8+ T cells from PBMCs. CDR3 sequence reads: CASSPYNTDTQYF. The CDR3 nucleotides read TGTGCCAGCAGTCCCTATAACACAGATACGCAGTATTTT.